Listed here are 28 T cell receptor beta chains from one sample, sequenced in a study of T cells in Graves' hyperthyroidism and ophthalmopathy. TCR beta CDR3 regions were amplified from RNA transcripts. With the HTBI primer set, the TCR CDR3 went through a first round of RT-PCR. TCRdb passed the multiplex PCR reads through MiXCR, listing each CDR3 protein once. The sample includes just under 750,000 distinct CDR3 sequences, about 35% of them seen just once. The sequenced sample was blood. Receptors originate from a woman aged 40 to 50 with Graves' hyperthyroidism.

The CDR3 here is CATDPGSSYNEQFF. CDR3 bases: TGTGCCACCGACCCCGGGAGCTCCTACAATGAGCAGTTCTTC. The gene calls are TRBV25-1 and TRBJ2-1, with D perhaps matching TRBD2 (6 bases). With 10 bases removed from V and 0 bases from J, the gap between germline ends came to 13 bases. The germline V gene has CDR1 MGHDK and CDR2 SYGVNS. CDR3 size: 14 residues.

This clonotype was seen a handful of times. The CDR3 protein is CASTLGVTLTTDTQYF. DNA for the CDR3: TGTGCCAGCACCCTAGGAGTGACTTTAACCACAGATACGCAGTATTTT. The chain couples TRBV7-6 to TRBJ2-3; D is ambiguous. The CDR3 covers 16 residues. Germline lookup yields CDR1 SGHVS and CDR2 FNYEAQ. V was shortened by 7 bases and J by 2 bases, with 19 bases between the two germline ends.

This clonotype was detected a few times. This chain joins TRBV7-2 and TRBJ1-1; tentatively, D is TRBD1 (5 bases). Germline CDR1 reads SGHTA; CDR2 reads FQGNSA. The V gene lost 0 bases and the J gene lost 11 bases, with 13 bases spanning the gap. This CDR3 has 13 residues. In DNA form, the CDR3 reads TGTGCCAGCAGCTTAGCCTCCGCCCGGGGGGCTTTCTTT. This encodes CASSLASARGAFF.

This clonotype was seen a few times. V gene TRBV6-5 combines with J gene TRBJ1-6; a possible D gene is TRBD1 (5 bases). The germline gives CDR1 MNHEY, CDR2 SVGAGI. The CDR3 is made up of 14 amino acids. The ends were cut back, 4 bases at V and 7 bases at J, with 11 bases in the middle. CDR3 loop: CASSSLAGNSPLHF. CDR3 bases: TGTGCCAGCAGTTCCCTGGCAGGGAATTCACCCCTCCACTTT.

The chain links TRBV20-1 to TRBJ1-1; no clear D gene. Trimming removed 0 bases at V and 11 bases at J, with 13 bases between. The CDR3 is 12 residues long. The V gene's germline CDR1 is DFQATT and CDR2 SNEGSKA (reference sequence). CDR3 sequence reads: CSAREVVGEAFF. CDR3 coding DNA: TGCAGTGCTAGAGAGGTCGTCGGGGAGGCTTTCTTT.

This clonotype was detected ten times or more. This chain joins TRBV29-1 and TRBJ2-7; a weak D match, TRBD2 (5 bases). Per germline, CDR1 SQVTM and CDR2 ANQGSEA. V lost 7 bases to trimming and J lost 3 bases, with 16 bases between them. The CDR3 extends over 13 amino acids. DNA of the CDR3: TGCAGCGCCGCACGGGGAACCGGCTACGAGCAGTACTTC. This encodes CSAARGTGYEQYF.

Ten or more counts support this clonotype. The genes are TRBV9 and TRBJ2-6; 10 bases are shared with TRBD1. The CDR3 sequence is 17 residues long. V was pared by 4 bases and J by 5 bases, with 9 bases of the junction left unmatched. Germline V lookup: CDR1 SGDLS, CDR2 YYNGEE. CDR3 DNA sequence: TGTGCCAGCAGCTCCCGACAGGGGGCCGGGTGGGCCAACGTCCTGACTTTC. As protein: CASSSRQGAGWANVLTF.

This clonotype has just a few counts. This chain connects TRBV7-9 to TRBJ1-1, with 10 bases aligning to TRBD1. CDR1 and CDR2 from the germline V gene are SEHNR and FQNEAQ (reference sequence). V shed 1 base and J 4 bases; nucleotides not matched to a gene: 12. The CDR3 is 18 residues long. CDR3 protein: CASSLGDRGYFLGTEAFF. CDR3 DNA sequence: TGTGCCAGCAGCTTAGGGGACAGGGGATATTTTTTGGGCACTGAAGCTTTCTTT. The full variable domain, in which reference TRBV7-9 and TRBJ1-1 provide the parts outside the CDR3, is DTGVSQNPRHKITKRGQNVTFRCDPISEHNRLYWYRQTLGQGPEFLTYFQNEAQLEKSRLLSDRFSAERPKGSFSTLEIQRTEQGDSAMYLCASSLGDRGYFLGTEAFFGQGTRLTVV.

A remark on this clonotype: Since a much larger clone is just one base distant, this may be a read error. The chain is built from TRBV2 and TRBJ1-2, with a weak D call TRBD1 (6 bases). The CDR3 runs 14 residues. The germline CDR1 and CDR2 sequences are SNHLY and FYNNEI. The CDR3 here is CASTYAGTNDGYAF. The DNA for the CDR3 is TGTGCCAGCACTTATGCCGGGACAAATGATGGCTACGCCTTC.

In its sample, this clonotype was seen a few times. The chain has TRBV5-1 and TRBJ1-2; weak D call: TRBD1 (5 bases). V lost 3 bases and J lost 3, with 18 bases in between. Germline V CDR1 and CDR2: SGHRS, YFSETQ. The CDR3 is 16 amino acids. The CDR3 sequence is CASSWPGDGAYYGYTF. The CDR3 bases are TGCGCCAGCAGCTGGCCCGGGGACGGTGCTTACTATGGCTACACCTTC.

This clonotype was counted a few times. The CDR3 nucleotides are TGTGCCAGCGCGGGACAGTACACTGAAGCTTTCTTT. Protein sequence: CASAGQYTEAFF. The chain is built from TRBV6-5 and TRBJ1-1; 7 bases are a match to TRBD1. CDR3 size: 12 residues. The V gene's germline CDR1 is MNHEY and CDR2 SVGAGI. After removal of 8 bases from V and 3 bases from J, the junction contained 3 bases not matched to a gene.

This chain links TRBV2 with TRBJ1-2; D is possibly TRBD1 (6 bases). With 6 bases removed from V and 6 bases from J, the gap between germline ends came to 11 bases. This CDR3 comprises 12 residues. Per germline, CDR1 SNHLY and CDR2 FYNNEI. CDR3 DNA: TGTGCCAGCAGAGAACAGGGAAATGGCTACACCTTC. This gives the protein CASREQGNGYTF.

This clonotype was seen ten or more times. The chain carries TRBV25-1 and TRBJ1-1; D is ambiguous. CDR1 and CDR2 (germline): MGHDK, SYGVNS. The CDR3 spans 15 residues. V lost 1 base and J lost 3, with 12 bases in between. For the CDR3, the DNA is TGTGCCAGCAGTGAATTCGAGGTTTGGGACACTGAAGCTTTCTTT. Its protein is CASSEFEVWDTEAFF. Full variable domain (outside the CDR3, taken from reference TRBV25-1 and TRBJ1-1): EADIYQTPRYLVIGTGKKITLECSQTMGHDKMYWYQQDPGMELHLIHYSYGVNSTEKGDLSSESTVSRIRTEHFPLTLESARPSHTSQYLCASSEFEVWDTEAFFGQGTRLTVV.

This clonotype was seen only a few times. This rearrangement joins TRBV12-5 to TRBJ2-2; D is undetermined. V lost 1 base, J lost 8 bases, and 8 bases lay in between. This CDR3 is built from 13 residues. In germline, CDR1 is LGHNT, CDR2 FRNRAP. CDR3 sequence: CASGLAAEGELFF. CDR3 bases: TGTGCTAGTGGTTTGGCCGCCGAGGGGGAGCTGTTTTTT.

This clonotype was seen at least ten times. This CDR3 reads CASSQPSYEQYF. In nucleotides, the CDR3 is TGTGCCAGCAGTCAGCCTTCCTACGAGCAGTACTTC. The chain couples TRBV7-9 to TRBJ2-7; no firm D call. The CDR3 runs to 12 residues. Trimming left V 6 bases short and J 1 base short, with 7 bases between. Germline CDR1 SEHNR, CDR2 FQNEAQ (reference sequence).

V and J are TRBV12-3 or TRBV12-4 and TRBJ1-2; 7 nucleotides agree with TRBD1. After removal of 11 bases from V and 5 bases from J, the junction contained 14 bases not matched to a gene. The CDR3 consists of 14 residues. CDR3 coding DNA: TGTGCCTCCAAAAGGGGGCAGGGGGGTTATGGCTACACCTTC. The encoded protein is CASKRGQGGYGYTF.

As concerns this clonotype: Possible read error: a much larger clone is one base away. The chain joins TRBV20-1 to TRBJ1-3; D unclear. This CDR3 has 14 residues. From germline, CDR1 is DFQATT and CDR2 SNEGSKA (reference sequence). V lost 6 bases and J 2 bases, leaving 14 bases between the germline ends. CDR3 protein: CSALGRPPGNTIYF. The CDR3 bases are TGCAGTGCACTTGGCAGGCCCCCTGGAAACACCATATATTTT.

This clonotype was seen ten or more times. The chain carries TRBV29-1 and TRBJ1-4; no clear D. The germline CDR1 and CDR2 sequences are SQVTM and ANQGSEA. The CDR3 consists of 15 residues. Deletions cut 6 bases from V and 0 bases from J, with 14 bases between. This CDR3 is CSVDAGTATNEKLFF. CDR3 in DNA: TGCAGCGTCGACGCGGGCACGGCAACTAATGAAAAACTGTTTTTT.

This clonotype has ten or more counts. The chain couples TRBV7-2 to TRBJ1-1, with D hard to call. Looked up from germline, CDR1 is SGHTA and CDR2 is FQGNSA. The CDR3 loop spans 12 amino acids. The V and J ends lost 3 bases and 11 bases respectively, with 13 bases between them. Here the CDR3 reads CASSLEPSSAFF. The CDR3 DNA is TGTGCCAGCAGCTTGGAGCCTTCATCGGCTTTCTTT. Full variable domain (remainder filled in from reference TRBV7-2 and TRBJ1-1): GAGVSQSPSNKVTEKGKDVELRCDPISGHTALYWYRQSLGQGLEFLIYFQGNSAPDKSGLPSDRFSAERTGGSVSTLTIQRTQQEDSAVYLCASSLEPSSAFFGQGTRLTVV.

This clonotype was observed at least ten times. V gene TRBV3-1 combines with J gene TRBJ2-7; D is unclear. In germline, CDR1 is LGHDT, CDR2 YNNKEL (reference sequence). The CDR3 runs 14 residues. Trimming pared 4 bases from V and 0 bases from J, leaving 10 bases between. The CDR3 loop reads CASSRGGVSYEQYF. DNA for the CDR3: TGTGCCAGCAGCCGAGGTGGAGTCTCCTACGAGCAGTACTTC.

The rearrangement joins TRBV10-3 to TRBJ2-5; maybe TRBD1 (5 bases). The CDR3 is made up of 14 amino acids. The ends were cut back, 5 bases at V and 5 bases at J, with 15 bases in the middle. From germline, CDR1 is ENHRY and CDR2 SYGVKD. The CDR3 DNA is TGTGCCATCAGTTTTCAGGGTTGGGCGGAGACCCAGTACTTC. Protein: CAISFQGWAETQYF.

This clonotype was counted at least ten times. The chain links TRBV10-3 to TRBJ1-1; 7 bases agree with TRBD1. This CDR3 spans 14 amino acids. J gave up 2 bases and V 7 bases, and 7 bases lay outside the gene matches. Germline V gene sequence: CDR1 ENHRY, CDR2 SYGVKD. In DNA form, the CDR3 reads TGTGCCATCACCCCGGGACAGCTAAACACTGAAGCTTTCTTT. This translates into CAITPGQLNTEAFF.

The chain employs TRBV7-2 and TRBJ2-5; 10 bases match TRBD1. CDR3 length: 15 residues. Germline V gives CDR1 SGHTA, CDR2 FQGNSA. After removal of 6 bases from V and 5 bases from J, the junction contained 9 bases not matched to a gene. The CDR3 is CASRRAGTGVETQYF. In DNA form, the CDR3 reads TGTGCCAGCAGACGGGCCGGGACAGGGGTGGAGACCCAGTACTTC.

Points on this clonotype: Since no conserved phenylalanine or tryptophan closes the CDR3, a read error is the likely cause. The CDR3 sequence is CASSRTTGGSYGYTS. DNA for the CDR3: TGTGCCAGCAGTAGAACCACAGGGGGTTCCTATGGCTACACCTCC. The chain joins TRBV12-3 or TRBV12-4 to TRBJ1-2, with 8 bases identical to TRBD1. V gave up 5 bases and J gave up 4 bases; unmatched junction bases: 9. This CDR3 comprises 15 residues.

The chain uses TRBV14 and TRBJ1-1, with 7 positions matching TRBD1. The ends lost 4 bases at V and 4 bases at J; junction bases unmatched: 6. Germline CDR1 and CDR2: SGHDN and FVKESK. CDR3 length: 14 amino acids. The DNA for the CDR3 is TGTGCCAGCAGCCCCAGGGGGGTAAGCACTGAAGCTTTCTTT. Its protein product is CASSPRGVSTEAFF.

This clonotype was seen ten or more times. The V gene is TRBV19, the J gene TRBJ2-7, with a possible D match to TRBD2 (5 bases). V gave up 8 bases and J gave up 3 bases, with 11 bases separating them. CDR3 length: 12 residues. CDR1 and CDR2 from the germline V gene are LNHDA and SQIVND (reference sequence). DNA of the CDR3: TGTGCCAGTCGCGGGTCGCGCTACGAGCAGTACTTC. Its translation: CASRGSRYEQYF.

This clonotype has ten or more counts. The chain carries TRBV19 and TRBJ1-5, with D unresolved. The CDR3 totals 16 residues. The V gene's germline CDR1 is LNHDA and CDR2 SQIVND (reference sequence). The ends were cut back, 3 bases at V and 2 bases at J, with 14 bases in the middle. The CDR3 region is CASSIVAGRGNQPQHF. The CDR3 DNA reads as TGTGCCAGTAGTATCGTCGCGGGTCGTGGCAATCAGCCCCAGCATTTT.

This rearrangement joins TRBV20-1 to TRBJ1-2, with D maybe TRBD1 (5 bases). The CDR3 contains 12 residues. V dropped 6 bases and J dropped 7 bases, with 15 bases sitting between them. Per germline, CDR1 DFQATT and CDR2 SNEGSKA (reference sequence). This chain's CDR3 is CSALGEGLGYTF. The CDR3 DNA sequence: TGCAGTGCACTGGGGGAGGGTCTTGGCTACACCTTC.